This TCR beta chain was retrieved from a study of cytomegalovirus exposure and HLA in healthy donors. Looking at the study overall: Roughly 180 million T cells yielded approximately 100 million unique TCR beta sequences, as an earlier analysis found. Study results and caveats: Later analysis identified 15,000 to 20,000 TCR beta sequences associated with HLA alleles, using a false discovery rate threshold of 0.05.

To note about this clone: No antigen is known for it.

The V end lost 4 bases, the J end lost 4 bases, and 20 bases lay between the germline ends. Germline CDR1 reads SGHDT; CDR2 reads YYEEEE. This CDR3 has 16 residues. In the PCR, 60 Vbeta and 13 Jbeta primers were used. This table comes from immunoSEQ multiplex PCR, and its TCRdb copy is limited to in-frame clones, with some not included. This table holds about 76,000 clones, just over 70% found once. Source material: PBMCs. This receptor was taken from a man in his 60s in good health and CMV-seropositive. This rearrangement joins TRBV5-6 to TRBJ1-1, with D possibly matching TRBD1 (5 bases). The chain's CDR3 is CASSPDGALGPTEAFF. CDR3 DNA: TGTGCCAGCAGCCCGGATGGGGCCCTGGGGCCCACTGAAGCTTTCTTT.